One sample yielded the 15 T cell receptor beta chains listed below, sequenced in a study of T-cell memory formation after mild COVID-19. TCRdb used MiXCR to reprocess the 5' RACE reads, holding one entry per CDR3 protein. Of 200,000 to 300,000 distinct CDR3 sequences listed, roughly a sixth are singletons. The sample taken for sequencing was PBMCs or a T cell subset sorted from them (not recorded which). These receptors all stem from a man aged 18 to 30 who had mild COVID-19 (a few samples of this study predate the infection). Cell type and time point are not known.

This clonotype was observed a handful of times. This chain connects TRBV7-2 to TRBJ2-5, with D unclear. CDR1 is SGHTA, CDR2 FQGNSA, per germline. The CDR3 loop spans 14 amino acids. The V and J ends lost 1 base and 2 bases respectively, with 8 bases between them. In DNA, the CDR3 is TGTGCCAGCAGCTTAGATAAGGGACAAGAGACCCAGTACTTC. It specifies CASSLDKGQETQYF.

The V and J genes are TRBV4-2 and TRBJ2-7; no definite D call. The CDR3 consists of 15 residues. Germline V gene data show CDR1 as LGHNA and CDR2 as YNFKEQ. Trimming pared 0 bases from V and 5 bases from J, leaving 14 bases between. CDR3 nucleotide sequence: TGTGCCAGCAGCCAAGAGTGGTCGGCTACGAACGAGCAGTACTTC. This encodes CASSQEWSATNEQYF.

This clonotype has at least ten counts. The chain joins TRBV7-9 to TRBJ2-1; no firm D call. The length of the CDR3 is 13 residues. V gave up 5 bases and J gave up 7 bases, with 12 bases separating them. Germline CDR1 is SEHNR and CDR2 is FQNEAQ (reference sequence). This CDR3 is CASSPNHGNEQFF. The CDR3 coding sequence is TGTGCCAGCAGCCCAAATCATGGGAATGAGCAGTTCTTC.

This clonotype was seen repeatedly, ten times or more. The chain combines TRBV7-3 with TRBJ2-3, with 8 nucleotides matching TRBD1. The CDR3 has 12 residues. With V trimmed by 6 bases and J by 8 bases, 4 bases remained unmatched. In germline, CDR1 is SGHTA, CDR2 FQGTGA. DNA for the CDR3: TGTGCCAGCAGTTTCACAGGGGGTACGCAGTATTTT. Translation gives CASSFTGGTQYF.

This clonotype was seen at least ten times. The chain recombines TRBV7-2 with TRBJ1-1, with D possibly being TRBD1 (6 bases). The CDR3 runs to 14 residues. In germline, CDR1 is SGHTA, CDR2 FQGNSA. The V end was cut by 6 bases, the J end by 2 bases, with 13 bases between. The CDR3 region is CASSPGAANTEAFF. The CDR3 DNA sequence: TGTGCCAGCAGTCCGGGGGCAGCCAACACTGAAGCTTTCTTT.

This clonotype occurred a few times. The J gene is TRBJ2-1, the V gene TRBV4-3; D remains ambiguous. CDR1 is LGHNA and CDR2 is YSLEER in the germline V gene. This CDR3 has 13 amino acids. V lost 1 base and J lost 8, with 9 bases in between. The CDR3 loop reads CASSQVPGYEQFF. Written as DNA, the CDR3 is TGCGCCAGCAGCCAAGTACCCGGCTATGAGCAGTTCTTC.

The chain joins TRBV20-1 to TRBJ2-5, with 9 bases identical to TRBD1. The CDR3 length is 16 residues. The V gene end was trimmed by 3 bases and the J gene end by 5 bases; junction bases not matched to a gene: 13. CDR1 DFQATT and CDR2 SNEGSKA come from the germline V gene (reference sequence). CDR3 sequence (DNA): TGCAGTGCTAGTACTGCCCGGACAGGGGACAGGGAGACCCAGTACTTC. It encodes CSASTARTGDRETQYF.

This clonotype was recorded a few times. The chain links TRBV10-1 to TRBJ2-4; the D is unclear. V lost 5 bases and J lost 9, with 11 bases in between. The CDR3 is 12 amino acids. Germline lookup yields CDR1 WNHNN and CDR2 SYGVQD (reference sequence). CDR3 bases: TGCGCCAGCAGTCCTCACCAGAGCATTCAGTACTTC. Protein product: CASSPHQSIQYF.

This clonotype was seen more than once but under ten times. This chain uses TRBV20-1 with TRBJ2-5; 13 bases match TRBD2. This CDR3 has 15 residues. Unmatched junction bases numbered 6, after V lost 6 bases and J lost 2 bases. The V gene's germline CDR1 is DFQATT and CDR2 SNEGSKA (reference sequence). CDR3 nucleotide sequence: TGCAGTGCCCGACTAGCGGGGGGTGGGCAAGAGACCCAGTACTTC. This encodes CSARLAGGGQETQYF.

There are a few counts of this clonotype. This sequence joins TRBV20-1 and TRBJ2-2; D unclear. Germline V gene sequence: CDR1 DFQATT, CDR2 SNEGSKA (reference sequence). Deletions cut 1 base from V and 3 bases from J, with 12 bases between. The CDR3 has 15 amino acids. CDR3 region: CSARVGQAYTGELFF. The DNA of the CDR3 is TGCAGTGCTAGAGTAGGCCAGGCGTACACCGGGGAGCTGTTTTTT.

This clonotype was detected a few times. The rearrangement uses TRBV12-3 or TRBV12-4 and TRBJ2-5; D may be TRBD2 (7 bases). The CDR3 totals 15 residues. The V gene lost 7 bases and the J gene lost 0 bases, with 15 bases spanning the gap. This CDR3 is CASIGGAGYQETQYF. CDR3 DNA sequence: TGTGCCAGCATTGGGGGGGCAGGGTACCAAGAGACCCAGTACTTC.

J is TRBJ2-7 and V is TRBV27; D may be TRBD1 (5 bases). Trimming took off 5 bases at V and 3 bases at J, with 14 bases between the two ends. Germline V gene sequence: CDR1 MNHEY, CDR2 SMNVEV (reference sequence). This CDR3 contains 14 residues. CDR3 sequence (DNA): TGTGCCAGCAGTCCAGTCGACAGATACTACGAGCAGTACTTC. Residues: CASSPVDRYYEQYF.

This clonotype has a handful of counts. This chain connects TRBV5-1 to TRBJ2-1; a possible D gene is TRBD2 (7 bases). The germline V gene encodes CDR1 SGHRS and CDR2 YFSETQ. The V and J ends lost 0 bases and 8 bases respectively, with 15 bases between them. This CDR3 is built from 15 residues. The CDR3 protein is CASSLATWGGDEQFF. For the CDR3, the DNA is TGCGCCAGCAGCTTGGCAACCTGGGGGGGCGATGAGCAGTTCTTC.

This clonotype was observed many times. The V call is TRBV5-1, the J call TRBJ1-1; TRBD1 matches at 9 bases. Germline-derived CDR1 and CDR2 are SGHRS and YFSETQ. The CDR3 length is 19 residues. The junction had 17 bases not matched to a gene; V was cut back by 0 bases and J by 5 bases. The CDR3 DNA follows: TGCGCCAGCAGCTTGGGGGTTATCAGTGCCGGGACAGGGAGGACTGAAGCTTTCTTT. Protein sequence: CASSLGVISAGTGRTEAFF.

This chain links TRBV11-3 with TRBJ1-1; D not resolved. CDR1 and CDR2 from the germline V gene are SGHNT and YENEEA. The CDR3 covers 13 residues. V lost 0 bases to trimming and J lost 8 bases, with 10 bases between them. The CDR3 sequence: CASSLEGGREAFF. For the CDR3, the DNA is TGTGCCAGCAGCTTAGAAGGTGGCAGGGAAGCTTTCTTT.